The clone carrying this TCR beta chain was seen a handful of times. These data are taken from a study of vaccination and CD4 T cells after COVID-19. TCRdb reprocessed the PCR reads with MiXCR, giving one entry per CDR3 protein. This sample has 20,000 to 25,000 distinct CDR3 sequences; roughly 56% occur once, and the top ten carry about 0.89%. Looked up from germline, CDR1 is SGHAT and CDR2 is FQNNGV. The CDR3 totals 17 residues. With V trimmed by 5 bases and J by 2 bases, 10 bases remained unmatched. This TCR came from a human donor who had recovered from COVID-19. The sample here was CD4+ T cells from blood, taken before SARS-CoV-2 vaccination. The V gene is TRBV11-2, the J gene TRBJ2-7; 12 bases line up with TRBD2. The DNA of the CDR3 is TGTGCCAGCAGCGTACAAACTAGCGGGAGGATCCCCTACGAGCAGTACTTC. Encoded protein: CASSVQTSGRIPYEQYF.